Following are 24 T cell receptor beta chains from one sample sequenced in a study of T-cell reconstitution after alpha-beta-depleted transplantation in children. The authors prepared the TCRbeta library with unique molecular identifiers. TCRdb re-called the PCR reads with MiXCR, one entry per CDR3 protein. Of roughly 790,000 distinct CDR3 sequences listed, about 16% were seen once; the top ten hold under 6%. The sequencing used PBMCs, mostly from graft donor cells, collected 360 days after TCRalphabeta/CD19-depleted stem cell transplant. The receptors originated from a male patient younger than 18 who had a stem cell transplant for acute lymphoblastic leukemia, so the T cells may come from the graft donor.

This clonotype showed up just a few times. The chain employs TRBV12-3 or TRBV12-4 and TRBJ2-7, with 9 bases that match TRBD1. CDR3 size: 16 residues. The V and J ends lost 8 bases and 5 bases, in that order; junction bases with no gene match: 16. This CDR3 is CASGEGPGTGKNEQYF. DNA of the CDR3: TGTGCCAGCGGGGAGGGCCCCGGGACAGGGAAGAACGAGCAGTACTTC.

This clonotype appeared many times. J is TRBJ2-1 and V is TRBV5-1; unclear D gene. Germline lookup yields CDR1 SGHRS and CDR2 YFSETQ. The CDR3 is made up of 11 amino acids. V dropped 4 bases and J dropped 5 bases, with 4 bases sitting between them. CDR3 sequence: CASSTDNEQFF. CDR3 DNA: TGCGCCAGCAGCACCGACAATGAGCAGTTCTTC.

CDR3 region: CASSFARGSTYEQYF. The CDR3 nucleotides read TGTGCCAGCAGTTTCGCCCGGGGTTCAACCTACGAGCAGTACTTC. This rearrangement joins TRBV12-3 or TRBV12-4 to TRBJ2-7; the D gene is possibly TRBD2 (5 bases). The CDR3 runs to 15 residues. The V end was cut by 3 bases, the J end by 2 bases, with 14 bases between.

This clonotype has just a few counts. This chain uses TRBV6-1 with TRBJ2-3; TRBD1 aligns across 7 bases. After removal of 7 bases from V and 0 bases from J, the junction contained 19 bases not matched to a gene. The V gene's germline CDR1 is MNHNS and CDR2 SASEGT. The CDR3 spans 19 residues. The CDR3 bases are TGTGCCAGCACTCCGGACAGGAATCCCTATGCATATAGCACAGATACGCAGTATTTT. Translation gives CASTPDRNPYAYSTDTQYF.

The J gene is TRBJ2-1, the V gene TRBV7-8; TRBD2 is a possible D gene (6 bases). Germline loops: CDR1 SGHVS, CDR2 FQNEAQ. V lost 3 bases and J lost 8, with 26 bases in between. CDR3 length: 18 residues. The CDR3 spells CASSFLRLVGRRDYEQFF. CDR3 DNA: TGTGCCAGCAGCTTTCTTCGACTAGTCGGAAGGAGGGATTATGAGCAGTTCTTC.

This clonotype has more than one count but fewer than ten. The CDR3 loop reads CASSYGRQQAFF. CDR3 in DNA: TGTGCCAGCAGTTACGGGCGACAGCAAGCTTTCTTT. This sequence joins TRBV6-5 and TRBJ1-1; weak D call: TRBD1 (5 bases). Trimming took off 2 bases at V and 9 bases at J, with 10 bases between the two ends. Germline loops: CDR1 MNHEY, CDR2 SVGAGI. The CDR3 spans 12 residues.

This clonotype was detected only a few times. The rearrangement joins TRBV12-3 or TRBV12-4 to TRBJ1-5, with D maybe TRBD1 (5 bases). The V end lost 5 bases, the J end lost 4 bases, and 15 bases lay between the germline ends. The CDR3 contains 15 residues. In DNA form, the CDR3 reads TGTGCCAGCAGTACCCGACACGGGACGAATCAGCCCCAGCATTTT. Residues: CASSTRHGTNQPQHF.

The chain has TRBV14 and TRBJ2-2; 10 bases map to TRBD2. The CDR3 length is 18 residues. Germline-derived CDR1 and CDR2 are SGHDN and FVKESK. V lost 4 bases, J lost 5 bases, and 13 bases stayed unmatched. CDR3 sequence: CASSPPRASGSYTGELFF. CDR3 sequence (DNA): TGTGCCAGCAGCCCCCCCCGGGCTAGCGGGAGTTATACCGGGGAGCTGTTTTTT.

The V gene is TRBV7-9, the J gene TRBJ2-7, with D tentatively TRBD1 or TRBD2 (5 bases each). CDR3 length equals 16 residues. Looked up from germline, CDR1 is SEHNR and CDR2 is FQNEAQ (reference sequence). Trimming pared 1 base from V and 6 bases from J, leaving 19 bases between. The CDR3 DNA reads as TGTGCCAGCAGCTTAGACGTCTTAGGGGAGATCGGCGAGCAGTACTTC. Amino acid sequence: CASSLDVLGEIGEQYF.

Worth noting for this clonotype: This may be a read error, as it is one base from a much larger clone. The CDR3 ends on some other residue instead of the conserved phenylalanine or tryptophan, so this is likely a read error. The genes are TRBV4-2 and TRBJ2-3, with 9 bases aligning to TRBD2. V shed 1 base and J 5 bases; nucleotides not matched to a gene: 7. This CDR3 comprises 16 residues. The germline gives CDR1 LGHNA, CDR2 YNFKEQ. The DNA of the CDR3 is TGTGCCAGCAGCCAAGGGGGTAGCGGGAGTGGAGATACGCAGTATGTT. It specifies CASSQGGSGSGDTQYV.

This clonotype has just a few counts. CDR3 in amino acids: CASSKGIRTGQYEQYF. CDR3 in DNA: TGTGCCAGCAGCAAAGGGATTCGGACAGGGCAGTACGAGCAGTACTTC. This chain joins TRBV21-1 and TRBJ2-7; the DNA was not compared with TRBD1, the D call given in the table. TRBV21-1 is a pseudogene segment. The CDR3 runs to 16 residues.

This clonotype was seen repeatedly, ten times or more. The chain links TRBV2 to TRBJ2-1; TRBD2 is a possible D gene (6 bases). Looked up from germline, CDR1 is SNHLY and CDR2 is FYNNEI. Trimming took off 1 base at V and 8 bases at J, with 18 bases between the two ends. This CDR3 comprises 16 residues. In DNA form, the CDR3 reads TGTGCCAGCAGTGAAGAGAGGGAGGCAGATGGCTATGAGCAGTTCTTC. This codes for CASSEEREADGYEQFF.

Many counts were recorded for this clonotype. Written as DNA, the CDR3 is TGTGCCAGCAGTGGGTATAATTCACCCCTCCACTTT. This encodes CASSGYNSPLHF. J is TRBJ1-6 and V is TRBV2; D remains unclear. CDR1 and CDR2 from the germline V gene are SNHLY and FYNNEI. The CDR3 loop spans 12 amino acids. The V and J ends lost 4 bases and 4 bases respectively, with 2 bases between them.

The rearrangement links TRBV6-5 to TRBJ2-1; perhaps TRBD2 as D (6 bases). This CDR3 has 12 amino acids. Germline assignment: CDR1 MNHEY and CDR2 SVGAGI. Between the trimmed V and J ends, which lost 7 bases and 6 bases, there was a span of 10 bases. CDR3 sequence (DNA): TGTGCCAGCAACCTGCGGGGCAATGAGCAGTTCTTC. It specifies CASNLRGNEQFF.

The rearrangement uses TRBV20-1 and TRBJ2-2; 9 nucleotides align to TRBD1. With V trimmed by 3 bases and J by 4 bases, 6 bases remained unmatched. The germline gives CDR1 DFQATT, CDR2 SNEGSKA (reference sequence). There are 15 residues in the CDR3. The CDR3 DNA is TGCAGTGCTAGGGGGACAGGGAGAGTCACCGGGGAGCTGTTTTTT. Translation gives CSARGTGRVTGELFF.

J is TRBJ1-1 and V is TRBV12-3 or TRBV12-4; D call uncertain. Trimming took 4 bases from V and 10 from J, leaving 10 bases between them. The CDR3 sequence is 11 residues long. The CDR3 spells CASSSALRAFF. DNA of the CDR3: TGTGCCAGCAGTTCAGCCCTTCGAGCTTTCTTT.

This chain links TRBV12-3 or TRBV12-4 with TRBJ1-1; no clear D gene. V gave up 1 base and J gave up 4 bases, with 7 bases separating them. The CDR3 runs 13 residues. The CDR3 region has the DNA TGTGCCAGCAGTTTAGGGGCGCTCACTGAAGCTTTCTTT. It is translated as CASSLGALTEAFF.

This clonotype was recorded many times. The chain uses TRBV12-3 or TRBV12-4 and TRBJ2-2; possibly TRBD1 for D (6 bases). The V end lost 2 bases, the J end lost 6 bases, and 10 bases lay between the germline ends. The CDR3 totals 14 residues. CDR3 protein: CASSLWDMPGELFF. The CDR3 DNA reads TGTGCCAGCAGTTTATGGGACATGCCCGGGGAGCTGTTTTTT.

The V and J genes are TRBV28 and TRBJ1-1; D is unresolved. With 2 bases removed from V and 8 bases from J, the gap between germline ends came to 9 bases. Germline values: CDR1 MDHEN, CDR2 SYDVKM. The CDR3 is 12 amino acids. The chain's CDR3 is CASSLKRREAFF. CDR3 DNA: TGTGCCAGCAGTTTAAAGCGCAGGGAAGCTTTCTTT.

This clonotype has only a few counts. The V call is TRBV12-3 or TRBV12-4, the J call TRBJ2-7; 11 nucleotides line up with TRBD2. The CDR3 totals 14 residues. The junction had 3 bases not matched to a gene; V was cut back by 6 bases and J by 2 bases. The CDR3 spells CASRDSGRAYEQYF. CDR3 nucleotide sequence: TGTGCCAGCAGGGATAGCGGGAGGGCCTACGAGCAGTACTTC.

The chain joins TRBV7-9 to TRBJ2-7; D may be TRBD1 or TRBD2 (6 bases each). CDR3 size: 15 residues. Germline V gene lookup returns CDR1 SEHNR and CDR2 FQNEAQ (reference sequence). V lost 3 bases to trimming and J lost 4 bases, with 16 bases between them. CDR3 sequence reads: CASSFPGGAGYEQYF. The CDR3 DNA follows: TGTGCCAGCAGCTTCCCCGGGGGCGCGGGATACGAGCAGTACTTC.

This clonotype was observed a few times. The chain has TRBV5-1 and TRBJ2-3, with TRBD2 matching 12 bases. The V and J ends lost 6 bases and 7 bases, in that order; junction bases with no gene match: 9. The CDR3 contains 15 residues. CDR1 and CDR2 from the germline V gene are SGHRS and YFSETQ. CDR3: CASTMTSGSVNTQYF. CDR3 DNA: TGCGCCAGCACCATGACTAGCGGGAGTGTGAATACGCAGTATTTT. Together with reference TRBV5-1 and TRBJ2-3, the CDR3 gives the full variable domain: KAGVTQTPRYLIKTRGQQVTLSCSPISGHRSVSWYQQTPGQGLQFLFEYFSETQRNKGNFPGRFSGRQFSNSRSEMNVSTLELGDSALYLCASTMTSGSVNTQYFGPGTRLTVL.

The chain joins TRBV5-1 to TRBJ2-3; TRBD2 aligns across 11 bases. The CDR3 runs 18 residues. Germline V gives CDR1 SGHRS, CDR2 YFSETQ. V was clipped by 4 bases and J by 4 bases; unmatched bases: 14. The CDR3: CASSPEITSGSLADTQYF. The CDR3 nucleotides are TGCGCCAGCAGCCCGGAGATTACTAGCGGGAGCCTCGCAGATACGCAGTATTTT.

This clonotype has a handful of counts. This rearrangement joins TRBV2 to TRBJ2-3; D unresolved. V was trimmed by 4 bases and J by 4 bases, leaving 15 bases between them. Germline-derived CDR1 and CDR2 are SNHLY and FYNNEI. CDR3 length equals 15 residues. CDR3: CASSGRATGADTQYF. Written as DNA, the CDR3 is TGTGCCAGCAGTGGGCGCGCGACCGGCGCAGATACGCAGTATTTT.